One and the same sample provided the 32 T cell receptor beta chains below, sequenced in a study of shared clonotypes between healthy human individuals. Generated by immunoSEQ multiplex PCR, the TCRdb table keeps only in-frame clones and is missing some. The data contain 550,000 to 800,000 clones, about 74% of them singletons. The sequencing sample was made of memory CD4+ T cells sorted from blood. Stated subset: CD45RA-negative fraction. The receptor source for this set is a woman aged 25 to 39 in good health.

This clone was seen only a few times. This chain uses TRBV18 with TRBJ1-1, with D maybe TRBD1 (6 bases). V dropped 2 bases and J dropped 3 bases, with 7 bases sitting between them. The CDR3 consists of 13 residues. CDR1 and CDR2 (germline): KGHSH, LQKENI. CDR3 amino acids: CASSPSGDTEAFF. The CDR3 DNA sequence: TGTGCCAGCTCACCATCAGGGGACACTGAAGCTTTCTTT.

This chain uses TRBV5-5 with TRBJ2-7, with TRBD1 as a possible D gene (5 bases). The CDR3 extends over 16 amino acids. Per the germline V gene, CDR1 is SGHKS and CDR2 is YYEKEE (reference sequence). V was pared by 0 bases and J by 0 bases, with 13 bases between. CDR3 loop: CASSLAIQGSSYEQYF. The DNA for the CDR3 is TGTGCCAGCAGCTTGGCCATTCAGGGTAGCTCCTACGAGCAGTACTTC. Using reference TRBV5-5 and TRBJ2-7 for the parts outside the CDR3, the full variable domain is DAGVTQSPTHLIKTRGQQVTLRCSPISGHKSVSWYQQVLGQGPQFIFQYYEKEERGRGNFPDRFSARQFPNYSSELNVNALLLGDSALYLCASSLAIQGSSYEQYFGPGTRLTVT.

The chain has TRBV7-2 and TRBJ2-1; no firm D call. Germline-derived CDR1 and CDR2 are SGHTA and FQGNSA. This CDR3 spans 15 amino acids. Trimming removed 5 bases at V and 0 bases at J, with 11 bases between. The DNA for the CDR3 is TGTGCCAGCAGCCCGACAATCTACTCCTACAATGAGCAGTTCTTC. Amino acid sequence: CASSPTIYSYNEQFF.

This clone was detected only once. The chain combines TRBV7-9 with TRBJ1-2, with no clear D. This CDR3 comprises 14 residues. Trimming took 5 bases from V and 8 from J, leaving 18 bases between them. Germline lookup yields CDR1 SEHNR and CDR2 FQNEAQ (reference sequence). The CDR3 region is CASSPTQALGGYTF. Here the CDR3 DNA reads TGTGCCAGCAGCCCCACGCAGGCCCTTGGGGGCTACACCTTC.

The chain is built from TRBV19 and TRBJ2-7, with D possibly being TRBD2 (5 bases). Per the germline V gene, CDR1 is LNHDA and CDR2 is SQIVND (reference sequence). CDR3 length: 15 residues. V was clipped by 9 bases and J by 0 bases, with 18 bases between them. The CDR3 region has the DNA TGTGCCAGCAGCTTCGTAGACGGGAACTCCTACGAGCAGTACTTC. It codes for CASSFVDGNSYEQYF.

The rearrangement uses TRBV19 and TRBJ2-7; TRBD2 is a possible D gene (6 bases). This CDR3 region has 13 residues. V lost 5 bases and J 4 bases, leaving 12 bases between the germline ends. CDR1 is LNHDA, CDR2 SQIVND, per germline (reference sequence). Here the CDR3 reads CASSRGFQYEQYF. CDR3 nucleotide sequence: TGTGCCAGTAGTCGGGGGTTCCAGTACGAGCAGTACTTC. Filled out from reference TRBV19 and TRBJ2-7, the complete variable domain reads DGGITQSPKYLFRKEGQNVTLSCEQNLNHDAMYWYRQDPGQGLRLIYYSQIVNDFQKGDIAEGYSVSREKKESFPLTVTSAQKNPTAFYLCASSRGFQYEQYFGPGTRLTVT.

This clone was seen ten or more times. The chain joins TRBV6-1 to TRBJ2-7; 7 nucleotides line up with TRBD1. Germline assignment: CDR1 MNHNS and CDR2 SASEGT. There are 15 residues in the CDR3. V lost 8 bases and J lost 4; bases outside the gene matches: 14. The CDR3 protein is CASVRGQVGLYEQYF. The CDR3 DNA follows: TGTGCCAGCGTCCGAGGACAGGTTGGTTTATACGAGCAGTACTTC.

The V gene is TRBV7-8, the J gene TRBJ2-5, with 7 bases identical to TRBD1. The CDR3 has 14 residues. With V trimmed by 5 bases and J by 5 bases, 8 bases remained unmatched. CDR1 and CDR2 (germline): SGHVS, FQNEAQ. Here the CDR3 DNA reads TGTGCCAGCAGCAACCGACAGGGCGTGGAGACCCAGTACTTC. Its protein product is CASSNRQGVETQYF.

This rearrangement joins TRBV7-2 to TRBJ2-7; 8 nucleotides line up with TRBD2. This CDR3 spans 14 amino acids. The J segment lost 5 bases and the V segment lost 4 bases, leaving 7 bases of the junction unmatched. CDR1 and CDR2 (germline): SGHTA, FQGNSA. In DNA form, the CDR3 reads TGTGCCAGCAGCTCCCGGGAGGGAGCACACGAGCAGTACTTC. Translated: CASSSREGAHEQYF.

CDR3 residues: CASSHWGGAEYKETQYF. The CDR3 region has the DNA TGTGCCAGCAGTCACTGGGGAGGAGCGGAATACAAAGAGACCCAGTACTTC. The chain couples TRBV5-6 to TRBJ2-5; D is possibly TRBD2 (6 bases). Deletions cut 5 bases from V and 3 bases from J, with 23 bases between. Germline CDR1 is SGHDT and CDR2 is YYEEEE. The CDR3 spans 17 residues.

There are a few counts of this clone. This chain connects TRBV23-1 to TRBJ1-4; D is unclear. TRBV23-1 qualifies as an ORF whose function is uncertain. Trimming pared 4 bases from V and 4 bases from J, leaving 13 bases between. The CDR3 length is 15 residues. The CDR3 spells CASSLGRRDNEKLFF. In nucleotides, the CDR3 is TGCGCCAGCAGTCTAGGACGGCGAGATAATGAAAAACTGTTTTTT.

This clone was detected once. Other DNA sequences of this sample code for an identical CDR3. CDR3 in DNA: TGTGCCAGCAGTTCCTCGGATCAGCCCCAGCATTTT. It translates to CASSSSDQPQHF. This sequence joins TRBV28 and TRBJ1-5; no reliable D call. Per germline, CDR1 MDHEN and CDR2 SYDVKM. V lost 4 bases and J 5 bases, leaving 6 bases between the germline ends. This CDR3 spans 12 amino acids.

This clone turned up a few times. CDR3 amino acids: CASSRQGSQPQHF. The CDR3 region has the DNA TGTGCCAGCAGCAGACAGGGGAGTCAGCCCCAGCATTTT. The chain uses TRBV7-8 and TRBJ1-5; 8 positions agree with TRBD1. Trimming removed 5 bases from V and 6 bases from J; junction bases left unmatched: 3. Germline lookup yields CDR1 SGHVS and CDR2 FQNEAQ. This CDR3 spans 13 amino acids.

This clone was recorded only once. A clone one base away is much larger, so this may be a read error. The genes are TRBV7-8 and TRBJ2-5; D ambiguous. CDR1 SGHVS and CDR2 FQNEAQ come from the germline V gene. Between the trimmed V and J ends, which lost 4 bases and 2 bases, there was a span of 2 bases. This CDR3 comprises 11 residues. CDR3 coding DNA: TGTGCCAGCAGCTATCAAGAGACCCAGTACTTC. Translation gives CASSYQETQYF.

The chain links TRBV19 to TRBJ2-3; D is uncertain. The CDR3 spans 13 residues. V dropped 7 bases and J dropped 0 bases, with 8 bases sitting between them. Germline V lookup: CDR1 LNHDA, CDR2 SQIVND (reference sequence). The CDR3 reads CASTPASTDTQYF. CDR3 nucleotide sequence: TGTGCCAGTACCCCCGCTAGCACAGATACGCAGTATTTT.

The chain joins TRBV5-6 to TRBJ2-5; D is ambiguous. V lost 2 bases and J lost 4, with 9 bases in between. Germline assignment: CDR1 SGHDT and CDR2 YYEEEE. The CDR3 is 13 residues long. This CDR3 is CASSFRRIETQYF. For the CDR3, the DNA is TGTGCCAGCAGCTTTAGACGGATAGAGACCCAGTACTTC.

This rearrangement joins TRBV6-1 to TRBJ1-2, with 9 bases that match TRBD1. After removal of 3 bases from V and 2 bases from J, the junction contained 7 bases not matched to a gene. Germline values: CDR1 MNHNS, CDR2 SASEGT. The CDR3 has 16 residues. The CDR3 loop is CASSEVGTGLNYGYTF. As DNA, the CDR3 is TGTGCCAGCAGTGAGGTCGGGACAGGGTTAAACTATGGCTACACCTTC.

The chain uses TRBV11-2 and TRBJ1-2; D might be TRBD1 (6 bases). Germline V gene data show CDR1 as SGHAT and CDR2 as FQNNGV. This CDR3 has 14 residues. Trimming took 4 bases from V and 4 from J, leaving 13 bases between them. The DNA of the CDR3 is TGTGCCAGCAGCTCTACCGGGGGCCTCTATGGCTACACCTTC. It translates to CASSSTGGLYGYTF.

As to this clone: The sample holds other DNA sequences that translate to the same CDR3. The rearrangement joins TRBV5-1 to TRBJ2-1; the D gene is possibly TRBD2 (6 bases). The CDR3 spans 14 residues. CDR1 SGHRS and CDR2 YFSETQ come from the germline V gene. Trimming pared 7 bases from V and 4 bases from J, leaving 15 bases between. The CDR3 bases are TGCGCCAGCTCCCGGGACTCGACGTACAATGAGCAGTTCTTC. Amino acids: CASSRDSTYNEQFF.

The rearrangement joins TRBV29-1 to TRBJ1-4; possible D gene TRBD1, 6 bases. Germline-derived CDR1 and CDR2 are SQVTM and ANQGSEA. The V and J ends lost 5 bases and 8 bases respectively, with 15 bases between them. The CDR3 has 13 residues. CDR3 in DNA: TGCAGCGTTATCAGGGGAGGGGAGGAAAAACTGTTTTTT. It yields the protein CSVIRGGEEKLFF.

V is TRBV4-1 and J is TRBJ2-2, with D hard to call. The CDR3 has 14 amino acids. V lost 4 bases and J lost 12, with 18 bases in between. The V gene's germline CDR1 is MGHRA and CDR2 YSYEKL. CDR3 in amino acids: CASSLIRSSSQLFF. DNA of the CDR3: TGCGCCAGCAGCCTTATTAGGTCGAGCTCTCAGCTGTTTTTT.

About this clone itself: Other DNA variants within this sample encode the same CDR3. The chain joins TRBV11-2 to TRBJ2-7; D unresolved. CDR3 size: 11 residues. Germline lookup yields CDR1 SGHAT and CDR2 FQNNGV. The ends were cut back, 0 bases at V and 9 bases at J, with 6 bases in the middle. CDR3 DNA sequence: TGTGCCAGCAGCTTAGAAGTTGGGCAGTACTTC. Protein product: CASSLEVGQYF.

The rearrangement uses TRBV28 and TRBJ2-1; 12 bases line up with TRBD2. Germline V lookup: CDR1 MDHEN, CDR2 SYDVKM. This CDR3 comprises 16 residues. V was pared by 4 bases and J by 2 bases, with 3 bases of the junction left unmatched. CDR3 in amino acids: CASSSRTSGTYNEQFF. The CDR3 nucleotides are TGTGCCAGCAGTTCCCGGACTAGCGGGACCTACAATGAGCAGTTCTTC.

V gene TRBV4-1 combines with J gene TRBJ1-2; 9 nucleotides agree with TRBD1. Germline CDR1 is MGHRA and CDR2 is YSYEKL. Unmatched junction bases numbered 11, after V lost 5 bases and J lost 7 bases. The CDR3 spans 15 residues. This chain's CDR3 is CASSSPYDRGFGYTF. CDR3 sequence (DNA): TGCGCCAGCAGCTCGCCTTACGACAGGGGGTTTGGCTACACCTTC.

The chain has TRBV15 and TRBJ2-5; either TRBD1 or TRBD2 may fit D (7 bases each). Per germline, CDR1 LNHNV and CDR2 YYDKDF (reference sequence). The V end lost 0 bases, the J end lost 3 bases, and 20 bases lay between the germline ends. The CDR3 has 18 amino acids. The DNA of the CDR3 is TGTGCCACCAGCAGAGATTCCCCCTGGGGAGGGGGCGAAGAGACCCAGTACTTC. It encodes CATSRDSPWGGGEETQYF.

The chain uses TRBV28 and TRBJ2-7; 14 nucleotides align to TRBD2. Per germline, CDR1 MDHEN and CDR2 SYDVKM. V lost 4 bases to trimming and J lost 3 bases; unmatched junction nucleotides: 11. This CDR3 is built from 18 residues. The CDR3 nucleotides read TGTGCCAGCAGTTCGTGGACTAGCGGGAGGAGAAGGGTCTACGAGCAGTACTTC. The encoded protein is CASSSWTSGRRRVYEQYF. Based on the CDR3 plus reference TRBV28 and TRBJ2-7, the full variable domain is DVKVTQSSRYLVKRTGEKVFLECVQDMDHENMFWYRQDPGLGLRLIYFSYDVKMKEKGDIPEGYSVSREKKERFSLILESASTNQTSMYLCASSSWTSGRRRVYEQYFGPGTRLTVT.

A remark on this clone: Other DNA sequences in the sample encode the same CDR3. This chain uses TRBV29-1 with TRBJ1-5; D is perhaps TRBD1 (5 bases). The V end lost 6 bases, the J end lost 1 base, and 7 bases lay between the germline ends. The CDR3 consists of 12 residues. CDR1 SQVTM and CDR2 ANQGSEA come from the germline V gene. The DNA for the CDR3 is TGCAGCGTGCGGGACAGCAATCAGCCCCAGCATTTT. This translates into CSVRDSNQPQHF. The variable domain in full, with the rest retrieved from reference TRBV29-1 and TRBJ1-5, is SAVISQKPSRDICQRGTSLTIQCQVDSQVTMMFWYRQQPGQSLTLIATANQGSEATYESGFVIDKFPISRPNLTFSTLTVSNMSPEDSSIYLCSVRDSNQPQHFGDGTRLSIL.

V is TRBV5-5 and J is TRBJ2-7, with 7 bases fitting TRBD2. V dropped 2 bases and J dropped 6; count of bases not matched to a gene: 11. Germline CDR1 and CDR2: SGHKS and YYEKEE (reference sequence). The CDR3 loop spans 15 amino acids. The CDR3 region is CASSFLPGGVTEQYF. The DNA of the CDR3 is TGTGCCAGCAGCTTTCTTCCGGGGGGAGTTACCGAGCAGTACTTC.

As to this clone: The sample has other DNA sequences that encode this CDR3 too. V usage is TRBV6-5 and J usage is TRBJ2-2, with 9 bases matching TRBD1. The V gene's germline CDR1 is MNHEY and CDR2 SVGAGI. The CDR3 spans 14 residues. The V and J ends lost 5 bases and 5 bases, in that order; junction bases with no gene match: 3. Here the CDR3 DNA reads TGTGCCAGCAGTGAACAGGGGGCAACCGGGGAGCTGTTTTTT. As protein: CASSEQGATGELFF.

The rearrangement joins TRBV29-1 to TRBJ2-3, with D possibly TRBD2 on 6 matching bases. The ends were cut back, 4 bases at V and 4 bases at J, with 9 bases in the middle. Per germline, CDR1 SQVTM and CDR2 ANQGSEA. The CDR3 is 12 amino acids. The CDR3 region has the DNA TGCAGCGTTGGACTAGAGGCAGATACGCAGTATTTT. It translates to CSVGLEADTQYF.

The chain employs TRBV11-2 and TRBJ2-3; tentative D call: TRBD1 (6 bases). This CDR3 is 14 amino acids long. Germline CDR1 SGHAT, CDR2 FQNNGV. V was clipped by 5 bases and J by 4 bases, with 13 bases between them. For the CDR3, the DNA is TGTGCCAGCAGCCGGACAGCGCCAGCAGATACGCAGTATTTT. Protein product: CASSRTAPADTQYF.

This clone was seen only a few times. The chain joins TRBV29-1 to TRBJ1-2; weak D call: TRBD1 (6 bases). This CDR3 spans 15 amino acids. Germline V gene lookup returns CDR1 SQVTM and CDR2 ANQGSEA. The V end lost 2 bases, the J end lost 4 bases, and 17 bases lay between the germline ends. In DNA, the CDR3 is TGCAGCGTTGAAAGTGGGGCCAGGGGAGGCTATGGCTACACCTTC. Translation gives CSVESGARGGYGYTF.